The 23 T cell receptor beta chains below all came from one sample that was sequenced in a study of beta chain features in type 1 diabetes. These receptors lack a known antigen. Study results and caveats: Researchers report that Type 1 diabetes patients had moderately but significantly shorter TCRB CDR3s across all four CD4+ subsets.

Of the isolated RNA, all was reverse transcribed, and so the sequenced material was expressed TCRB transcripts. Clones were read by immunoSEQ multiplex PCR, and TCRdb kept only the in-frame ones, dropping some. The data contain hundreds of thousands of clones, approximately 9.7% of them seen just once; the ten biggest clones take up less than 1.2%. Sequenced input: central memory CD4+ T cells from blood. These receptors all stem from a man aged 25-45 years with type 1 diabetes.

This clone has more than one count but fewer than ten. A clone one base away is much larger, so this may be a read error. The V gene is TRBV6-5, the J gene TRBJ2-6; no clear D. Germline assignment: CDR1 MNHEY and CDR2 SVGAGI. The CDR3 is 15 residues long. V lost 6 bases and J lost 0, with 9 bases in between. The DNA of the CDR3 is TGTGCCAGCAGCAAAATCGCCTCTGGGGCCAACGTCCTGACTTTC. It specifies CASSKIASGANVLTF.

The chain combines TRBV2 with TRBJ2-3; 7 bases fit TRBD2. The CDR3 runs 15 residues. The V gene end was trimmed by 6 bases and the J gene end by 2 bases; junction bases not matched to a gene: 8. CDR1 and CDR2 from the germline V gene are SNHLY and FYNNEI. The CDR3 loop is CASRNQRGDTDTQYF. The CDR3 coding sequence is TGTGCCAGCAGGAATCAGCGGGGTGACACAGATACGCAGTATTTT. Based on the CDR3 plus reference TRBV2 and TRBJ2-3, the full variable domain is EPEVTQTPSHQVTQMGQEVILRCVPISNHLYFYWYRQILGQKVEFLVSFYNNEISEKSEIFDDQFSVERPDGSNFTLKIRSTKLEDSAMYFCASRNQRGDTDTQYFGPGTRLTVL.

This clone was observed a handful of times. The chain employs TRBV19 and TRBJ1-1, with 8 bases aligning to TRBD1. Germline V gene sequence: CDR1 LNHDA, CDR2 SQIVND (reference sequence). The CDR3 extends over 13 amino acids. V lost 9 bases, J lost 1 base, and 4 bases stayed unmatched. In DNA, the CDR3 is TGTGCCAGCATCGGACAGGGGAACACTGAAGCTTTCTTT. Translating it yields CASIGQGNTEAFF.

The sample holds a few counts of this clone. The V call is TRBV5-4, the J call TRBJ2-5, with D hard to call. Germline CDR1 is SGHNT and CDR2 is YYREEE (reference sequence). V lost 0 bases and J lost 1, with 10 bases in between. The CDR3 loop spans 15 amino acids. This chain's CDR3 is CASSLDGRFQETQYF. DNA for the CDR3: TGTGCCAGCAGCTTGGACGGACGGTTCCAAGAGACCCAGTACTTC. Full variable domain (missing parts from reference TRBV5-4 and TRBJ2-5): ETGVTQSPTHLIKTRGQQVTLRCSSQSGHNTVSWYQQALGQGPQFIFQYYREEENGRGNFPPRFSGLQFPNYSSELNVNALELDDSALYLCASSLDGRFQETQYFGPGTRLLVL.

This clone was detected a few times. J is TRBJ2-1 and V is TRBV6-1; D may correspond to TRBD1 or TRBD2 (5 bases each). Between the trimmed V and J ends, which lost 6 bases and 14 bases, there was a span of 23 bases. This CDR3 comprises 14 residues. Germline V gene sequence: CDR1 MNHNS, CDR2 SASEGT. This chain's CDR3 is CASRPGRDELRKFF. The CDR3 DNA is TGTGCCAGCAGACCGGGACGGGACGAACTGAGGAAGTTCTTC.

This clone occurred a few times. The chain combines TRBV27 with TRBJ1-1; possible D gene TRBD1, 5 bases. There are 15 residues in the CDR3. Germline V gene sequence: CDR1 MNHEY, CDR2 SMNVEV (reference sequence). Trimming shortened V by 2 bases and J by 2 bases, and 12 bases separated the two germline ends. This chain's CDR3 is CASSLQGILNTEAFF. CDR3 nucleotide sequence: TGTGCCAGCAGTTTACAGGGCATTCTAAACACTGAAGCTTTCTTT.

This clone has a handful of counts. The J gene is TRBJ1-2, the V gene TRBV5-4; 8 nucleotides align to TRBD1. Trimming took 2 bases from V and 4 from J; bases not matched to a gene: 7. This CDR3 comprises 15 residues. Germline CDR1 reads SGHNT; CDR2 reads YYREEE (reference sequence). CDR3 nucleotide sequence: TGTGCCAGCAGCTTCGACAGGGGAGCGGGCTATGGCTACACCTTC. Its translation is CASSFDRGAGYGYTF. Based on the CDR3 plus reference TRBV5-4 and TRBJ1-2, the full variable domain is ETGVTQSPTHLIKTRGQQVTLRCSSQSGHNTVSWYQQALGQGPQFIFQYYREEENGRGNFPPRFSGLQFPNYSSELNVNALELDDSALYLCASSFDRGAGYGYTFGSGTRLTVV.

This clone appeared many times. The genes are TRBV7-2 and TRBJ2-1; possible D gene TRBD1, 6 bases. Germline lookup yields CDR1 SGHTA and CDR2 FQGNSA. V dropped 0 bases and J dropped 11 bases, with 11 bases sitting between them. This CDR3 contains 13 residues. CDR3: CASSLAGQSKQFF. Written as DNA, the CDR3 is TGTGCCAGCAGCTTAGCCGGACAGTCTAAGCAGTTCTTC.

This sequence joins TRBV5-6 and TRBJ1-5; weak D call: TRBD1 (6 bases). V shed 3 bases and J shed 5 bases, with 18 bases lying between them. Germline-derived CDR1 and CDR2 are SGHDT and YYEEEE. The CDR3 consists of 16 residues. CDR3 residues: CASSSSGRGAHQPQHF. The DNA for the CDR3 is TGTGCCAGCAGCTCCTCCGGGCGGGGGGCTCATCAGCCCCAGCATTTT.

The chain uses TRBV5-6 and TRBJ2-3; unclear D gene. Trimming stripped 5 bases from V and 2 bases from J, with 9 bases between. From germline, CDR1 is SGHDT and CDR2 YYEEEE. CDR3 length: 13 residues. The CDR3 bases are TGTGCCAGCAGTACGGAATTCACAGATACGCAGTATTTT. This sequence encodes CASSTEFTDTQYF.

This clone was observed a few times. The rearrangement uses TRBV25-1 and TRBJ1-2; unclear D gene. V gave up 2 bases and J gave up 0 bases, with 10 bases separating them. The germline gives CDR1 MGHDK, CDR2 SYGVNS. The CDR3 is 15 amino acids. The CDR3 region is CASSEHTVANYGYTF. The CDR3 DNA sequence: TGTGCCAGCAGTGAACACACGGTGGCTAACTATGGCTACACCTTC.

This clone was detected only a few times. J is TRBJ2-7 and V is TRBV2; 8 bases match TRBD1. V shed 6 bases, J shed 1 base, and the junction held 2 bases outside the gene matches. Germline V gives CDR1 SNHLY, CDR2 FYNNEI. This CDR3 is built from 13 residues. The chain's CDR3 is CASSGTGSYEQYF. CDR3 coding DNA: TGTGCCAGCAGCGGGACAGGTTCCTACGAGCAGTACTTC. Looking up the rest from reference TRBV2 and TRBJ2-7 gives the full variable domain: EPEVTQTPSHQVTQMGQEVILRCVPISNHLYFYWYRQILGQKVEFLVSFYNNEISEKSEIFDDQFSVERPDGSNFTLKIRSTKLEDSAMYFCASSGTGSYEQYFGPGTRLTVT.

This clone showed up just a few times. J is TRBJ2-3 and V is TRBV19, with D possibly TRBD1 on 5 matching bases. CDR3 length: 16 residues. V was trimmed by 7 bases and J by 2 bases, leaving 19 bases between them. Germline CDR1 LNHDA, CDR2 SQIVND (reference sequence). CDR3 sequence (DNA): TGTGCCAGTACCCCCCGAGGCAGGGCCTCCACAGATACGCAGTATTTT. Residues: CASTPRGRASTDTQYF.

J is TRBJ1-1 and V is TRBV29-1; D unresolved. This CDR3 is built from 11 residues. The germline CDR1 and CDR2 sequences are SQVTM and ANQGSEA. Trimming took off 0 bases at V and 5 bases at J, with 4 bases between the two ends. The CDR3 DNA reads as TGCAGCGTTGAAGACAGGACTGAAGCTTTCTTT. Protein: CSVEDRTEAFF.

The CDR3 protein is CASSYSFTTYEQYF. For the CDR3, the DNA is TGTGCCAGCAGTTACTCGTTTACCACCTACGAGCAGTACTTC. The chain couples TRBV6-6 to TRBJ2-7; D is uncertain. Germline CDR1 reads MNHNY; CDR2 reads SVGAGI (reference sequence). Deletions cut 0 bases from V and 2 bases from J, with 8 bases between. The CDR3 has 14 residues.

There are a few counts of this clone. The same CDR3 arises from other DNA sequences in this sample as well. V is TRBV18 and J is TRBJ1-2; D uncertain. CDR3 size: 12 residues. Looked up from germline, CDR1 is KGHSH and CDR2 is LQKENI. Trimming took off 0 bases at V and 4 bases at J, with 3 bases between the two ends. In DNA, the CDR3 is TGTGCCAGCTCACCACCGGGCTATGGCTACACCTTC. Protein sequence: CASSPPGYGYTF.

Note on this clone: The sample holds other DNA sequences that translate to the same CDR3. This chain links TRBV5-1 with TRBJ1-4; a possible D gene is TRBD1 (5 bases). Looked up from germline, CDR1 is SGHRS and CDR2 is YFSETQ. This CDR3 is 14 amino acids long. V shed 7 bases and J shed 4 bases, with 14 bases lying between them. CDR3 coding DNA: TGCGCCAGCGGCCTAACAGGTGATAATGAAAAACTGTTTTTT. It is translated as CASGLTGDNEKLFF.

This rearrangement joins TRBV19 to TRBJ1-5; D not resolved. V shed 7 bases and J shed 2 bases, with 9 bases lying between them. Per the germline V gene, CDR1 is LNHDA and CDR2 is SQIVND (reference sequence). The CDR3 spans 13 residues. CDR3 loop: CASNGVRNQPQHF. In DNA, the CDR3 is TGTGCCAGTAATGGTGTGCGCAATCAGCCCCAGCATTTT.

A few counts support this clone. The V and J genes are TRBV28 and TRBJ1-5; possible D gene TRBD1, 6 bases. The CDR3 consists of 13 residues. V dropped 7 bases and J dropped 7 bases, with 14 bases sitting between them. Germline CDR1 reads MDHEN; CDR2 reads SYDVKM. This CDR3 reads CASTWGAPQPQHF. As DNA, the CDR3 is TGTGCCAGCACCTGGGGGGCCCCACAGCCCCAGCATTTT.

This clone was recorded a few times. The chain combines TRBV7-2 with TRBJ1-1; D gene unclear. Trimming took off 4 bases at V and 5 bases at J, with 11 bases between the two ends. The CDR3 runs 13 residues. Germline V gene sequence: CDR1 SGHTA, CDR2 FQGNSA. The CDR3 region is CASSSPPPTEAFF. The CDR3 DNA follows: TGTGCCAGCAGCTCCCCTCCCCCTACTGAAGCTTTCTTT.

This chain joins TRBV9 and TRBJ1-1, with D maybe TRBD1 (6 bases). This CDR3 contains 14 residues. The V end was cut by 2 bases, the J end by 1 base, with 9 bases between. Germline assignment: CDR1 SGDLS and CDR2 YYNGEE. The CDR3 protein is CASSVEQGNTEAFF. CDR3 sequence (DNA): TGTGCCAGCAGCGTGGAACAGGGGAACACTGAAGCTTTCTTT. The whole variable domain, remainder taken from reference TRBV9 and TRBJ1-1, is DSGVTQTPKHLITATGQRVTLRCSPRSGDLSVYWYQQSLDQGLQFLIQYYNGEERAKGNILERFSAQQFPDLHSELNLSSLELGDSALYFCASSVEQGNTEAFFGQGTRLTVV.

This clone has just a few counts. The rearrangement links TRBV9 to TRBJ1-3; no definite D call. Trimming shortened V by 3 bases and J by 0 bases, and 13 bases separated the two germline ends. CDR1 is SGDLS and CDR2 is YYNGEE in the germline V gene. This CDR3 spans 16 amino acids. Here the CDR3 reads CASSADFFLSGNTIYF. The CDR3 bases are TGTGCCAGCAGCGCGGACTTTTTCCTCTCTGGAAACACCATATATTTT.

This clone has a count of ten or more. V usage is TRBV5-1 and J usage is TRBJ2-6; a weak D match, TRBD1 (5 bases). The CDR3 spans 17 residues. V was shortened by 0 bases and J by 2 bases, with 12 bases between the two germline ends. Germline values: CDR1 SGHRS, CDR2 YFSETQ. CDR3 sequence (DNA): TGCGCCAGCAGCTTGGAGGGGTTCCGGACTGGGGCCAACGTCCTGACTTTC. Its translation: CASSLEGFRTGANVLTF.